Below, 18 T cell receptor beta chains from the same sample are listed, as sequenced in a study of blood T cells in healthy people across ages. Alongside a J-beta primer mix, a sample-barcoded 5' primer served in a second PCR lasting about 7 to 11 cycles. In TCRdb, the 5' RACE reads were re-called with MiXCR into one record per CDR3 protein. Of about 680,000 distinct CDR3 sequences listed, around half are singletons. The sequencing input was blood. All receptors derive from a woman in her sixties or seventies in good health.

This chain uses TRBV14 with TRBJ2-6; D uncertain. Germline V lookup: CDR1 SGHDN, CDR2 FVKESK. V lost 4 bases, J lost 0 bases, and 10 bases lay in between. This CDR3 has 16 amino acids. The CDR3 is CASSPDGPSGANVLTF. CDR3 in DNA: TGTGCCAGCAGCCCAGACGGCCCCTCTGGGGCCAACGTCCTGACTTTC.

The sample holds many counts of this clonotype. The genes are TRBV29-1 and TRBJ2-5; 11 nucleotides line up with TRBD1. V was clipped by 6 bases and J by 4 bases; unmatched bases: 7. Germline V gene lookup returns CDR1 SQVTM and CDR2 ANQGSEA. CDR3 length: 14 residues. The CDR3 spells CSVDGQGARETQYF. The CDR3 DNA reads TGCAGCGTCGACGGACAGGGGGCGAGAGAGACCCAGTACTTC. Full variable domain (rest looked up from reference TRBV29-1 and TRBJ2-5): SAVISQKPSRDICQRGTSLTIQCQVDSQVTMMFWYRQQPGQSLTLIATANQGSEATYESGFVIDKFPISRPNLTFSTLTVSNMSPEDSSIYLCSVDGQGARETQYFGPGTRLLVL.

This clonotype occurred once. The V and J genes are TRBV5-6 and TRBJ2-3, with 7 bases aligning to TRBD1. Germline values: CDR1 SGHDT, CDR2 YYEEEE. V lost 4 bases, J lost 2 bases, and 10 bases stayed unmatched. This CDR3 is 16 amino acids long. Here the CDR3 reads CASSQTSGQITDTQYF. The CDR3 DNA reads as TGTGCCAGCAGCCAGACGTCGGGACAGATCACAGATACGCAGTATTTT.

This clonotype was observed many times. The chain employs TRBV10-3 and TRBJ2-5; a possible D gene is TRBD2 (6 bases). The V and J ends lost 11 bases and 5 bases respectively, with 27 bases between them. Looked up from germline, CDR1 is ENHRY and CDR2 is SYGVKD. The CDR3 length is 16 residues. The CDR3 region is CAAFQNPGLPMETQYF. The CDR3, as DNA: TGTGCCGCATTCCAGAATCCGGGACTCCCGATGGAGACCCAGTACTTC.

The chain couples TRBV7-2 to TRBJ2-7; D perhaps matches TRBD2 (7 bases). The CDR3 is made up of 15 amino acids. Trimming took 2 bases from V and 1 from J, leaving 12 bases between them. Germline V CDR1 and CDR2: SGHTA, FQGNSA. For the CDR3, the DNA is TGTGCCAGCAGCTTATATGGGGGGGCTTCCTACGAGCAGTACTTC. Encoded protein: CASSLYGGASYEQYF.

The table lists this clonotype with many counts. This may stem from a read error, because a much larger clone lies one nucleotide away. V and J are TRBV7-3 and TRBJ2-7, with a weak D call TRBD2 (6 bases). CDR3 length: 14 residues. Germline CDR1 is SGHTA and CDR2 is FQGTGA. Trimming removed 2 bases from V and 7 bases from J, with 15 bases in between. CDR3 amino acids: CASSLAMGGDEQYF. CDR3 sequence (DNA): TGTGCCAGCAGCTTAGCAATGGGAGGCGATGAGCAGTACTTC.

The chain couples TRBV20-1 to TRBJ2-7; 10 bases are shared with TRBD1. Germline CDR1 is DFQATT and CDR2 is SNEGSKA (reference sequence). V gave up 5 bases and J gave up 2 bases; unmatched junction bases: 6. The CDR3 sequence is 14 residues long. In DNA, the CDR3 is TGCAGTGCTGTCATGGGACAGGGGACCTACGAGCAGTACTTC. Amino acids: CSAVMGQGTYEQYF.

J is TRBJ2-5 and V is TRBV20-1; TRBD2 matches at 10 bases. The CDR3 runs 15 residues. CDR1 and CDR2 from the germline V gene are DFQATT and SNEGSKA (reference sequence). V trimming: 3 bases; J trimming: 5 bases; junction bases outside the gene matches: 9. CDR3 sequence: CSASDLAGAGETQYF. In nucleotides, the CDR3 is TGCAGTGCTAGTGACCTAGCGGGAGCGGGGGAGACCCAGTACTTC.

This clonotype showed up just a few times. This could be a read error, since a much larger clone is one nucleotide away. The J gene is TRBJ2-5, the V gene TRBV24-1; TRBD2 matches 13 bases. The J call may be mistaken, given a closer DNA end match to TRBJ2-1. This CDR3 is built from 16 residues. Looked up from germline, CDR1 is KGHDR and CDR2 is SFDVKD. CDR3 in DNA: TGTGCCACCAGCTCAGGACTAGCGGGAGAGTGGGAGACCCAGTTCTTC. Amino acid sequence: CATSSGLAGEWETQFF.

The CDR3 nucleotides read TGCAGTGCTAGAACTTCCGGGACAGGGGCCAATACTAATGAAAAACTGTTTTTT. As protein: CSARTSGTGANTNEKLFF. The chain joins TRBV20-1 to TRBJ1-4; TRBD1 aligns across 10 bases. The CDR3 covers 18 residues. Germline V CDR1 and CDR2: DFQATT, SNEGSKA (reference sequence). Unmatched junction bases numbered 11, after V lost 2 bases and J lost 2 bases.

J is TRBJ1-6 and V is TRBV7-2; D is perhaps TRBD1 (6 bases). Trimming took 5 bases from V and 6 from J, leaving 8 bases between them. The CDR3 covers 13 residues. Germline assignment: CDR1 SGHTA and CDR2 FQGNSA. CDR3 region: CASSGQSNSPLHF. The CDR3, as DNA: TGTGCCAGCAGCGGACAGTCTAATTCACCCCTCCACTTT. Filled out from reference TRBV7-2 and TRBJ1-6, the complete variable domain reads GAGVSQSPSNKVTEKGKDVELRCDPISGHTALYWYRQSLGQGLEFLIYFQGNSAPDKSGLPSDRFSAERTGGSVSTLTIQRTQQEDSAVYLCASSGQSNSPLHFGNGTRLTVT.

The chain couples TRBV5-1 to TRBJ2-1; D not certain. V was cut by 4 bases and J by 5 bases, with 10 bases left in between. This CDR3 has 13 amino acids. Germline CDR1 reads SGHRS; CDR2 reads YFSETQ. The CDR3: CASSVVDNNEQFF. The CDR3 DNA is TGCGCCAGCAGCGTGGTCGACAACAATGAGCAGTTCTTC.

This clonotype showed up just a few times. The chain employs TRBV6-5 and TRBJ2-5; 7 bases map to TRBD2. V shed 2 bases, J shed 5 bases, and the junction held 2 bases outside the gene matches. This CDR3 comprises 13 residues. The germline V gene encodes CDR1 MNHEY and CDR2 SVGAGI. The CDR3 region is CASSYGEGETQYF. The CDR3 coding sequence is TGTGCCAGCAGTTACGGGGAGGGGGAGACCCAGTACTTC.

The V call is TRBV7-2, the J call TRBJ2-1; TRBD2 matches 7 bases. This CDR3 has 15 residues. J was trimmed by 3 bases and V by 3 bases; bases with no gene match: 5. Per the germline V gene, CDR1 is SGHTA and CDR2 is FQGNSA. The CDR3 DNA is TGTGCCAGCAGCTTTGGCGGGAGTTTCTACAATGAGCAGTTCTTC. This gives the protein CASSFGGSFYNEQFF.

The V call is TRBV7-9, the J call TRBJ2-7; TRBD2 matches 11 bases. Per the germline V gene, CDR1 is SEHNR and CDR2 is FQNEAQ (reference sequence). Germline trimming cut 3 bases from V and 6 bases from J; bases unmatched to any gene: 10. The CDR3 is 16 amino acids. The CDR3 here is CASSFQTSGRIGEQYF. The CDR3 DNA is TGTGCCAGCAGCTTCCAAACTAGCGGGAGAATTGGCGAGCAGTACTTC.

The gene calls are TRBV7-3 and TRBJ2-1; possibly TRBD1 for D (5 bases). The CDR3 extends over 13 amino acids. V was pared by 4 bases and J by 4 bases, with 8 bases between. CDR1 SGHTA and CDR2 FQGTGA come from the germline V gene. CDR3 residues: CASSSRQYNEQFF. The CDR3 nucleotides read TGTGCCAGCAGCTCACGACAGTACAATGAGCAGTTCTTC.

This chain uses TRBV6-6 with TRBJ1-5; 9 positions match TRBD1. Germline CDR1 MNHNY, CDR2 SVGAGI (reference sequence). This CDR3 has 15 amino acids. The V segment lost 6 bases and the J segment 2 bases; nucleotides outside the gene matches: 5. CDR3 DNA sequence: TGTGCCAGCAGCTGGACAGGGGAGGGCAATCAGCCCCAGCATTTT. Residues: CASSWTGEGNQPQHF.

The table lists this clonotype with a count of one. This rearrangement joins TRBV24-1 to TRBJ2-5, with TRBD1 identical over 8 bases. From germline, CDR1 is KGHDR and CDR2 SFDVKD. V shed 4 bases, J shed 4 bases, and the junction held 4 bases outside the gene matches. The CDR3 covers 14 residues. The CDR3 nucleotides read TGTGCCACCAGTGACTCAGGGGGCCGAGAGACCCAGTACTTC. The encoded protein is CATSDSGGRETQYF.